The 23 T cell receptor beta chains in this list originate from one sample, sequenced in a study of glioma-infiltrating T cells after dendritic cell vaccination (dated by TCRdb to 2016 to 2017). Library preparation employed the immunoSEQ multiplex PCR assay. Not all clones reach the TCRdb copy of this immuneACCESS table, which keeps in-frame sequences only. Checked studies attribute under half of the gap to unresolved V genes and leave the rest unexplained. Within this sample are about 49,000 clones, with 85% of them counted one time only. The ten largest account for roughly an eighth of the sample. The material sequenced was blood, taken before dendritic cell vaccination. Receptors originate from a human donor with glioblastoma.

This clone showed up just a few times. V is TRBV27 and J is TRBJ2-1; 11 bases align to TRBD2. The CDR3 contains 19 residues. Germline lookup yields CDR1 MNHEY and CDR2 SMNVEV (reference sequence). V was clipped by 3 bases and J by 4 bases; unmatched bases: 14. CDR3 bases: TGTGCCAGCAGTTTTGTGGGACTAGCGGCCCGGGGGGGATACAATGAGCAGTTCTTC. Translation gives CASSFVGLAARGGYNEQFF.

This clone came up once. The V and J genes are TRBV28 and TRBJ1-5; D not resolved. The CDR3 is made up of 10 amino acids. Germline V gives CDR1 MDHEN, CDR2 SYDVKM. The CDR3 loop reads CFSGNQPQHF. Here the CDR3 DNA reads TGTTTTAGTGGCAATCAGCCCCAGCATTTT.

This chain links TRBV30 with TRBJ1-3, with TRBD1 matching over 7 bases. Per the germline V gene, CDR1 is GTSNPN and CDR2 is SVGIG (reference sequence). V lost 4 bases, J lost 0 bases, and 3 bases stayed unmatched. The CDR3 spans 14 residues. The CDR3 DNA reads as TGTGCCTGGACGGGACAGTCCTCTGGAAACACCATATATTTT. This translates into CAWTGQSSGNTIYF.

The chain couples TRBV7-2 to TRBJ2-1, with TRBD2 matching over 9 bases. Losses at the gene ends were 4 bases for V and 6 bases for J; bases not matched to a gene: 7. The CDR3 runs 15 residues. Germline V gene data show CDR1 as SGHTA and CDR2 as FQGNSA. The CDR3 loop reads CASSSLAGEANEQFF. The CDR3 nucleotides read TGTGCCAGCAGCTCTTTAGCGGGAGAGGCCAATGAGCAGTTCTTC.

V gene TRBV27 combines with J gene TRBJ2-5, with D hard to call. TRBJ2-7 explains the end of the DNA better; the J call may be wrong. Germline CDR1 reads MNHEY; CDR2 reads SMNVEV (reference sequence). This CDR3 has 13 residues. In DNA form, the CDR3 reads TGTGCCAGCAGTCCCACTGACGACTACGAGCAGTACTTC. Its protein is CASSPTDDYEQYF.

The CDR3 region has the DNA TGTGCCAGCTCACCAACGGACTTCCAAGAGACCCAGTACTTC. As protein: CASSPTDFQETQYF. The genes are TRBV18 and TRBJ2-5; D is possibly TRBD2 (5 bases). The V end was cut by 2 bases, the J end by 1 base, with 8 bases between. CDR1 and CDR2 (germline): KGHSH, LQKENI. This CDR3 is 14 amino acids long.

The gene calls are TRBV5-1 and TRBJ1-2; 8 positions match TRBD1. The V segment lost 3 bases and the J segment 2 bases; nucleotides outside the gene matches: 3. The germline gives CDR1 SGHRS, CDR2 YFSETQ. This CDR3 has 14 residues. CDR3 DNA: TGCGCCAGCAGCTCCGACAGGGGAAACTATGGCTACACCTTC. Translated, it gives CASSSDRGNYGYTF.

The chain combines TRBV19 with TRBJ1-2; D gene ambiguous. Germline-derived CDR1 and CDR2 are LNHDA and SQIVND (reference sequence). The CDR3 sequence is 15 residues long. V was pared by 7 bases and J by 0 bases, with 15 bases between. The CDR3: CASTPDTRPNYGYTF. In nucleotides, the CDR3 is TGTGCCAGTACTCCTGACACACGTCCTAACTATGGCTACACCTTC.

This clone was seen a handful of times. The gene calls are TRBV12-5 and TRBJ1-1; D might be TRBD1 (5 bases). V was cut by 3 bases and J by 2 bases, with 13 bases left in between. The germline gives CDR1 LGHNT, CDR2 FRNRAP. The CDR3 runs to 15 residues. The CDR3 coding sequence is TGTGCTAGTGGTTTACACCGGGACTTAAACACTGAAGCTTTCTTT. As protein: CASGLHRDLNTEAFF. The full variable domain, its missing parts supplied by reference TRBV12-5 and TRBJ1-1, is DARVTQTPRHKVTEMGQEVTMRCQPILGHNTVFWYRQTMMQGLELLAYFRNRAPLDDSGMPKDRFSAEMPDATLATLKIQPSEPRDSAVYFCASGLHRDLNTEAFFGQGTRLTVV.

The chain recombines TRBV10-3 with TRBJ2-2; D might be TRBD1 (6 bases). CDR3 size: 14 residues. Germline V gives CDR1 ENHRY, CDR2 SYGVKD. With 7 bases removed from V and 2 bases from J, the gap between germline ends came to 11 bases. The CDR3 bases are TGTGCCATCAATGGCAGGGGAAACACCGGGGAGCTGTTTTTT. It encodes CAINGRGNTGELFF.

This chain uses TRBV5-4 with TRBJ2-1; weak D call: TRBD2 (7 bases). Trimming cost V 4 bases and J 8 bases, with 16 bases left between them. Germline V gene sequence: CDR1 SGHNT, CDR2 YYREEE (reference sequence). The CDR3 runs to 14 residues. CDR3 DNA: TGTGCCAGCAGCAAGGGGGGACTACGGGATGAGCAGTTCTTC. It is translated as CASSKGGLRDEQFF.

The V call is TRBV11-2, the J call TRBJ1-5, with a possible D match to TRBD1 (5 bases). Germline lookup yields CDR1 SGHAT and CDR2 FQNNGV. This CDR3 has 17 residues. V dropped 4 bases and J dropped 2 bases, with 18 bases sitting between them. CDR3 protein: CASSSQALVGRNQPQHF. The DNA for the CDR3 is TGTGCCAGCAGCTCACAGGCCCTGGTGGGCCGCAATCAGCCCCAGCATTTT.

The V gene is TRBV7-2, the J gene TRBJ2-7; 10 bases map to TRBD1. The trim removed 1 base at V and 6 bases at J, leaving 6 bases unmatched. Germline CDR1 is SGHTA and CDR2 is FQGNSA. This CDR3 has 15 residues. The CDR3 spells CASSLEGQGNREQYF. CDR3 coding DNA: TGTGCCAGCAGCTTAGAGGGACAGGGGAATCGCGAGCAGTACTTC.

This clone was detected once. The chain carries TRBV7-9 and TRBJ2-5; the D gene is possibly TRBD2 (6 bases). The end of the DNA fits TRBJ2-7 better, so the J call may be wrong. Germline V lookup: CDR1 SEHNR, CDR2 FQNEAQ (reference sequence). The CDR3 is made up of 14 amino acids. This CDR3 is CASRFGGAGYEQYF. The CDR3 DNA is TGTGCCAGCAGGTTCGGAGGGGCCGGCTACGAGCAGTACTTC.

The chain couples TRBV6-5 to TRBJ2-7; 7 nucleotides match TRBD2. J was trimmed by 1 base and V by 5 bases; bases with no gene match: 5. Germline assignment: CDR1 MNHEY and CDR2 SVGAGI. The CDR3 is made up of 14 amino acids. The CDR3 here is CASSHSGVSYEQYF. As DNA, the CDR3 is TGTGCCAGCAGTCACAGCGGGGTTTCCTACGAGCAGTACTTC.

The V gene is TRBV7-7, the J gene TRBJ2-7, with D possibly being TRBD1 (6 bases). Germline CDR1 is SSHAT and CDR2 is FNYEAQ (reference sequence). V was clipped by 3 bases and J by 1 base, with 13 bases between them. The CDR3 has 15 residues. The CDR3 reads CASSFATGDSYEQYF. The CDR3 DNA sequence: TGTGCCAGCAGCTTTGCGACAGGCGATTCCTACGAGCAGTACTTC.

The genes are TRBV7-6 and TRBJ2-7, with TRBD2 identical over 12 bases. The length of the CDR3 is 14 residues. CDR1 is SGHVS, CDR2 FNYEAQ, per germline. V trimming: 6 bases; J trimming: 2 bases; junction bases outside the gene matches: 2. CDR3 protein: CASRRTSGTYEQYF. Here the CDR3 DNA reads TGTGCCAGCAGGAGGACTAGCGGGACCTACGAGCAGTACTTC.

V gene TRBV7-8 combines with J gene TRBJ2-7; D is unclear. The CDR3 is 12 residues long. Germline V gene data show CDR1 as SGHVS and CDR2 as FQNEAQ. With 5 bases removed from V and 6 bases from J, the gap between germline ends came to 11 bases. The CDR3 nucleotides read TGTGCCAGCAGCCACCGGGTCGGCGAGCAGTACTTC. This encodes CASSHRVGEQYF.

The gene calls are TRBV10-2 and TRBJ2-5, with 11 bases fitting TRBD2. Germline lookup yields CDR1 WSHSY and CDR2 SAAADI. V dropped 0 bases and J dropped 4; count of bases not matched to a gene: 7. The CDR3 spans 17 residues. The CDR3 is CASSESSGLAGSETQYF. In nucleotides, the CDR3 is TGCGCCAGCAGTGAGTCTTCTGGACTAGCGGGTTCAGAGACCCAGTACTTC.

The chain recombines TRBV5-1 with TRBJ1-3; TRBD1 matches 9 bases. Unmatched junction bases numbered 7, after V lost 5 bases and J lost 1 base. The CDR3 is 16 residues long. In germline, CDR1 is SGHRS, CDR2 YFSETQ. In DNA, the CDR3 is TGCGCCAGCAGGCCAACAGGGGGCTCATCTGGAAACACCATATATTTT. It specifies CASRPTGGSSGNTIYF.

The rearrangement joins TRBV6-5 to TRBJ1-5, with D perhaps matching TRBD1 (6 bases). Trimming removed 2 bases from V and 1 base from J, with 9 bases in between. The CDR3 extends over 15 amino acids. Germline values: CDR1 MNHEY, CDR2 SVGAGI. The CDR3 DNA follows: TGTGCCAGCAGTTACGACCAGGGGAGCAATCAGCCCCAGCATTTT. It is translated as CASSYDQGSNQPQHF.

In its sample, this clone was seen a few times. This CDR3 reads CSVLIGQGDYGYTF. The CDR3 region has the DNA TGCAGCGTTTTGATAGGACAGGGGGACTATGGCTACACCTTC. The rearrangement joins TRBV29-1 to TRBJ1-2; TRBD1 matches 10 bases. The CDR3 sequence is 14 residues long. Germline V gene lookup returns CDR1 SQVTM and CDR2 ANQGSEA. V dropped 5 bases and J dropped 3; count of bases not matched to a gene: 6.

The chain employs TRBV10-2 and TRBJ2-1; 10 bases map to TRBD2. CDR1 WSHSY and CDR2 SAAADI come from the germline V gene. V shed 3 bases and J 8 bases; nucleotides not matched to a gene: 7. The CDR3 runs to 15 residues. CDR3 region: CASSDLAGDGYEQFF. In nucleotides, the CDR3 is TGCGCCAGCAGTGATCTAGCGGGAGATGGTTATGAGCAGTTCTTC.